Below, 4 T cell receptor beta chains from the same sample are listed, as sequenced in a study of blood T cells in healthy people across ages. Primed by a sample-barcoded 5' primer and a J-beta primer mix, a second PCR proceeded for about 6 to 12 cycles. TCRdb analysed the 5' RACE reads with MiXCR anew, one entry per CDR3 protein. The repertoire holds about 810,000 distinct CDR3 sequences, with around 36% as singletons. The sequencing input was blood. Receptors were obtained from a man aged 18-30 years in good health.

The table lists this clonotype with many counts. The rearrangement links TRBV27 to TRBJ2-5; the D gene is possibly TRBD2 (5 bases). Germline loops: CDR1 MNHEY, CDR2 SMNVEV (reference sequence). The CDR3 loop spans 18 amino acids. V shed 1 base and J shed 7 bases, with 25 bases lying between them. The CDR3 region has the DNA TGTGCCAGCAGTTTATTTAAATGGGGATCGGACTCTAAGGGGACCCAGTACTTC. Translated: CASSLFKWGSDSKGTQYF.

In its sample, this clonotype was seen a few times. This sequence joins TRBV18 and TRBJ1-1, with 8 bases fitting TRBD1. The CDR3 is made up of 14 amino acids. Germline trimming cut 3 bases from V and 8 bases from J; bases unmatched to any gene: 8. Germline V gene sequence: CDR1 KGHSH, CDR2 LQKENI. The CDR3 region is CASSPRDRSLEAFF. The CDR3 region has the DNA TGTGCCAGCTCACCCAGGGACAGGTCTCTGGAAGCTTTCTTT. The whole variable domain, remainder taken from reference TRBV18 and TRBJ1-1, is NAGVMQNPRHLVRRRGQEARLRCSPMKGHSHVYWYRQLPEEGLKFMVYLQKENIIDESGMPKERFSAEFPKEGPSILRIQQVVRGDSAAYFCASSPRDRSLEAFFGQGTRLTVV.

Turning to this clonotype: With a much larger clone just one base away, this may be a read error. The CDR3 protein is CATSDPEDTQYF. The CDR3 DNA reads TGTGCCACCAGTGATCCGGAGGATACGCAGTATTTT. This chain joins TRBV24-1 and TRBJ2-3; D call uncertain. The CDR3 has 12 residues. Germline loops: CDR1 KGHDR, CDR2 SFDVKD. V shed 3 bases and J shed 6 bases, with 6 bases lying between them.

This clonotype was counted many times. The J gene is TRBJ2-1, the V gene TRBV20-1, with 12 bases fitting TRBD2. J lost 6 bases, V lost 6 bases, and 6 bases had no gene match. Germline V gives CDR1 DFQATT, CDR2 SNEGSKA (reference sequence). The CDR3 is 14 amino acids. CDR3 amino acids: CSAQRTSGANEQFF. CDR3 DNA sequence: TGCAGTGCCCAGCGGACTAGCGGGGCCAATGAGCAGTTCTTC.